Detailed here is one TCR beta chain. TCRdb re-analysed the RACE reads in MiXCR, keeping a single row per CDR3 protein. The sample holds some 340,000 distinct CDR3 sequences, around 7% seen once. The time point is: patch test 1, 2 weeks after DPC sensitization. The treatment: therapeutic diphenylcyclopropenone sensitization with weekly scalp DPC. Alopecia patients, 18 to 70 years old and DPC-suitable, served as donors. The data originate from a study of human T cells and chemical hapten exposure. Study in general: Readings were taken at 6 days from patch tests that had applied 0.01% DPC to the upper back. Alopecia universalis, totalis or areata was present in patients who were mostly female.

Per germline, CDR1 SGHVS and CDR2 FNYEAQ. The junction had 9 bases not matched to a gene; V was cut back by 4 bases and J by 0 bases. CDR3 length equals 18 residues. The material was whole blood, obtained in connection with sensitization to the hapten diphenylcyclopropenone (DPC). This rearrangement joins TRBV7-6 to TRBJ1-1; 12 bases map to TRBD1. The receptor was isolated from a woman in her late teens or twenties with alopecia areata. Some clones in this sample may be carry-over from other donors' samples. The CDR3 DNA reads TGTGCCAGCAGCTCAGCCGGGACAGGGGGCAGGATGAACACTGAAGCTTTCTTT. As protein: CASSSAGTGGRMNTEAFF.